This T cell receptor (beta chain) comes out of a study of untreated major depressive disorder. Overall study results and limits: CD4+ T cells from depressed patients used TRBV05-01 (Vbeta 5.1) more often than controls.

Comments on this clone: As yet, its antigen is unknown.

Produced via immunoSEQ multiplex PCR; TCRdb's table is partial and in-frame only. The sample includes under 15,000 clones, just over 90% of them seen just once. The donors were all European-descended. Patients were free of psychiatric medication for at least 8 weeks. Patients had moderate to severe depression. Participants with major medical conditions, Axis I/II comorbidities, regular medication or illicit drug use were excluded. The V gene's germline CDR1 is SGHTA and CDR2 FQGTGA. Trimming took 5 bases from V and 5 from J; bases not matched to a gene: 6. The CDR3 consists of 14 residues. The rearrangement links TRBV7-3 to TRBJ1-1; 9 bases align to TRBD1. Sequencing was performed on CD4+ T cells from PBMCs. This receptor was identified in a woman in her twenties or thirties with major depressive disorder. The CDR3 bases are TGTGCCAGCAGCCTGGAGGGACAGGGAACTGAAGCTTTCTTT. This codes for CASSLEGQGTEAFF.